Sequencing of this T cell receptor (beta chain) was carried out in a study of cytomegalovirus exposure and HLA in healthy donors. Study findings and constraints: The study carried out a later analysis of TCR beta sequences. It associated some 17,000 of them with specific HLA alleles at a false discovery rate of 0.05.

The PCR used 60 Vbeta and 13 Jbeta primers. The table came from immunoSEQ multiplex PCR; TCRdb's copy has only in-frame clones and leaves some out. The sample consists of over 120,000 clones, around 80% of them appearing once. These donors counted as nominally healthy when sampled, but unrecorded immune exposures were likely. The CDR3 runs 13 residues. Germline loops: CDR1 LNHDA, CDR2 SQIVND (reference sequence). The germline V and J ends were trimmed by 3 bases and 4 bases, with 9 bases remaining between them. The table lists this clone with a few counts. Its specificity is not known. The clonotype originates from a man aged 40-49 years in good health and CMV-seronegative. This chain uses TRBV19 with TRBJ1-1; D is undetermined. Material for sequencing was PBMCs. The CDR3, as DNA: TGTGCCAGTAGTATGTCGGGGATCACTGAAGCTTTCTTT. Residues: CASSMSGITEAFF. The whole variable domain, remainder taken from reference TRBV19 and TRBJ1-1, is DGGITQSPKYLFRKEGQNVTLSCEQNLNHDAMYWYRQDPGQGLRLIYYSQIVNDFQKGDIAEGYSVSREKKESFPLTVTSAQKNPTAFYLCASSMSGITEAFFGQGTRLTVV.